This record covers a single T cell receptor beta chain. Its antigen specificity is not known. No base quality values were provided; no much bigger clone lies one nucleotide off. For every enrolled patient, mismatch repair deficiency was confirmed by either polymerase chain reaction or immunohistochemistry. TCR sequencing was carried out for three patients who responded to pembrolizumab therapy. In the phase II trial, pembrolizumab PD-1 blockade was tested prospectively in advanced mismatch repair-deficient cancers, no matter which tissue of origin the cancers came from. Peripheral blood T cell samples were serially collected before and at multiple times after PD-1 blockade was started. Blood sampling times were expressed in weeks after the first pembrolizumab dose. From cysteine to phenylalanine, the CDR3 is 14 amino acids long. Solely the CDR3 DNA is kept, with 42 bases framed from the first base. The junction shows trimming of 1 base on V and 2 bases on J, plus 9 bases between the germline ends. In the germline V gene, CDR1 corresponds to SGHVS and CDR2 to FNYEAQ.

Library method: the immunoSEQ multiplex PCR assay. TCRdb retrieved this table from immuneACCESS and kept in-frame rearrangements only. Not all clones are present; in checked studies, unresolved V genes account for under half, and no reason is known for the remainder. This sample is represented by 40,000 to 60,000 clones; over 75% of them were singletons. Approximately 8.4% of the sample rests with the top ten. The data are from a study of PD-1 blockade in mismatch repair-deficient tumors (dated by TCRdb to the late 2010s). As for the study more broadly: The trial enrolled 85 to 100 consecutive patients with more than ten mismatch repair-deficient cancer types between 2013 and 2016, all previously treated and progressing. Tumor-associated T cell clones were tracked in the peripheral blood of patients responding to PD-1 blockade by deep sequencing of TCR CDR3 regions.

What the authors observed across the whole study: Rapid expansion after pembrolizumab followed by contraction, generally before radiologic responses, was shown by tumor-resident clones, which were often undetectable in blood before treatment.

The sequence was collected from an adult with mismatch repair-deficient cancer. The sequence joins TRBV7-6 to TRBJ2-7; 6 matching bases give a weak D call of TRBD2. Material: peripheral blood, obtained more than 19 weeks after starting pembrolizumab. The nucleotide sequence reads TGTGCCAGCAGCTTAGGGGGGGACGCCTACGAGCAGTACTTC. The encoded protein is CASSLGGDAYEQYF.